The entry below describes one TCR beta chain. TCRdb's table, derived via immunoSEQ multiplex PCR, lists solely in-frame clones and lacks some. The sample has around 26,000 clones; nearly 90% are singletons. This sample is drawn from a study of T cell changes during pregnancy in multiple sclerosis. Trimming removed 8 bases at V and 3 bases at J, with 14 bases between. The germline gives CDR1 MNHEY, CDR2 SMNVEV (reference sequence). The CDR3 covers 13 residues. This specimen was CD8+ T cells from peripheral blood mononuclear cells, taken in the second trimester of pregnancy. The source is a female donor with multiple sclerosis, enrolled in a pregnancy study. The chain couples TRBV27 to TRBJ2-7; D is possibly TRBD2 (5 bases). The CDR3 sequence is CASRSTGNYEQYF. For the CDR3, the DNA is TGTGCCAGCCGATCGACGGGAAACTACGAGCAGTACTTC.